The 30 T cell receptor beta chains listed next were all sequenced from one sample in a study of CD8 T cells in ankylosing spondylitis (dated by TCRdb to 2016 to 2017). Library method: 5' RACE. The sequencer listed for this sample is Illumina HiSeq 2500. TCRdb's own reprocessing of the public reads used fastp at Q25 and MiXCR and kept productive beta chains. For every CDR3 protein sequence, its rows merge into one entry that carries the most common genes and DNA. Here the sample has about 130,000 distinct CDR3 sequences; about a tenth occur a single time. The ten largest clones add up to more than 3% of the sample. Sequencing input: blood, either unsorted or a sorted T cell fraction (not recorded which). These receptors were collected from a male donor with ankylosing spondylitis or in good health (not recorded which).

Ten or more counts support this clonotype. V usage is TRBV10-3 and J usage is TRBJ2-3, with TRBD2 identical over 9 bases. V lost 2 bases, J lost 4 bases, and 13 bases stayed unmatched. CDR3 length: 18 residues. CDR1 ENHRY and CDR2 SYGVKD come from the germline V gene. The CDR3 loop reads CAISETLGGRARSDTQYF. The CDR3 DNA reads as TGTGCCATCAGTGAGACGTTGGGCGGGAGGGCGCGGTCAGATACGCAGTATTTT.

This clonotype was recorded at least ten times. This chain links TRBV20-1 with TRBJ1-2; no reliable D call. The CDR3 contains 13 residues. CDR1 DFQATT and CDR2 SNEGSKA come from the germline V gene (reference sequence). Between the trimmed V and J ends, which lost 0 bases and 6 bases, there was a span of 11 bases. CDR3: CSARDKGLNGYTF. The CDR3 DNA is TGCAGTGCTAGAGATAAAGGGTTGAATGGCTACACCTTC.

This clonotype was seen repeatedly, ten times or more. The V call is TRBV7-9, the J call TRBJ2-2; TRBD2 agrees at 12 bases. Looked up from germline, CDR1 is SEHNR and CDR2 is FQNEAQ (reference sequence). The CDR3 covers 17 residues. With V trimmed by 6 bases and J by 0 bases, 5 bases remained unmatched. The CDR3 nucleotides are TGTGCCAGCAGGTCGACTAGCGGGAGAGCGAACACCGGGGAGCTGTTTTTT. Translation: CASRSTSGRANTGELFF.

In its sample, this clonotype was seen a few times. The chain is built from TRBV6-6 and TRBJ2-4; perhaps TRBD2 as D (5 bases). The ends were cut back, 2 bases at V and 8 bases at J, with 10 bases in the middle. CDR1 MNHNY and CDR2 SVGAGI come from the germline V gene (reference sequence). This CDR3 has 13 amino acids. CDR3: CASSYIDGDIQYF. CDR3 in DNA: TGTGCCAGCAGTTACATCGACGGGGACATTCAGTACTTC.

The chain uses TRBV7-9 and TRBJ2-1, with TRBD2 identical over 11 bases. The CDR3 consists of 17 residues. Per the germline V gene, CDR1 is SEHNR and CDR2 is FQNEAQ (reference sequence). V lost 4 bases to trimming and J lost 7 bases; unmatched junction nucleotides: 12. CDR3 sequence (DNA): TGTGCCAGCAGCTCGGAACTTAGCGGGAGGGCCCTAAATGAGCAGTTCTTC. This gives the protein CASSSELSGRALNEQFF.

This clonotype was seen repeatedly, ten times or more. V and J are TRBV28 and TRBJ1-2, with 7 bases fitting TRBD1. CDR1 and CDR2 from the germline V gene are MDHEN and SYDVKM. The V segment lost 5 bases and the J segment 6 bases; nucleotides outside the gene matches: 12. The CDR3 length is 15 residues. CDR3 sequence reads: CASSDRTGAYHGYTF. The DNA for the CDR3 is TGTGCCAGCAGTGATCGGACAGGAGCCTATCATGGCTACACCTTC.

Comment on this clonotype: Sequence at one end of the junction differs from germline and may be a read error. The rearrangement joins TRBV7-7 to TRBJ2-7, with TRBD1 matching 8 bases. Germline CDR1 SSHAT, CDR2 FNYEAQ (reference sequence). The CDR3 runs 13 residues. In DNA, the CDR3 is TGTGCTAGCAGCCCACAGGGGGTCAGCGAGCAGTACTTC. This translates into CASSPQGVSEQYF.

The chain has TRBV7-3 and TRBJ2-7, with TRBD1 matching over 8 bases. Germline CDR1 reads SGHTA; CDR2 reads FQGTGA. CDR3 length equals 15 residues. The J segment lost 2 bases and the V segment lost 6 bases, leaving 9 bases of the junction unmatched. Written as DNA, the CDR3 is TGTGCCAGCAGTGAAGGGACAGGCTTTCCCTACGAGCAGTACTTC. This gives the protein CASSEGTGFPYEQYF.

This clonotype has only a few counts. The chain couples TRBV11-3 to TRBJ1-6; D gene ambiguous. Trimming removed 5 bases at V and 5 bases at J, with 19 bases between. The CDR3 contains 17 residues. Per the germline V gene, CDR1 is SGHNT and CDR2 is YENEEA. DNA of the CDR3: TGTGCCAGCAGCCTACGCCGGAACAGAGTGCATAATTCACCCCTCCACTTT. Its translation: CASSLRRNRVHNSPLHF.

In its sample, this clonotype was seen many times. J is TRBJ2-1 and V is TRBV5-1; 12 positions match TRBD1. With V trimmed by 0 bases and J by 8 bases, 6 bases remained unmatched. The CDR3 runs 16 residues. CDR1 is SGHRS, CDR2 YFSETQ, per germline. CDR3 in amino acids: CASSLGTGTGGDEQFF. The CDR3 DNA is TGCGCCAGCAGCTTGGGGACCGGGACAGGGGGCGATGAGCAGTTCTTC.

This clonotype was observed many times. V and J are TRBV20-1 and TRBJ2-3; no reliable D call. Germline loops: CDR1 DFQATT, CDR2 SNEGSKA (reference sequence). Trimming shortened V by 1 base and J by 5 bases, and 13 bases separated the two germline ends. The CDR3 runs to 14 residues. Written as DNA, the CDR3 is TGCAGTGCTAGAGTTGCCGGGTTATTAGATACGCAGTATTTT. This sequence encodes CSARVAGLLDTQYF.

This rearrangement joins TRBV18 to TRBJ2-2; 7 nucleotides agree with TRBD1. Germline trimming cut 2 bases from V and 6 bases from J; bases unmatched to any gene: 6. CDR3 size: 15 residues. Germline V gives CDR1 KGHSH, CDR2 LQKENI. CDR3 amino acids: CASSPTGDFAGELFF. The CDR3 DNA reads TGTGCCAGCTCACCAACAGGGGATTTCGCCGGGGAGCTGTTTTTT.

This clonotype was counted at least ten times. The chain joins TRBV6-6 to TRBJ2-7, with a tentative D call TRBD2 (5 bases). CDR3 size: 12 residues. The germline gives CDR1 MNHNY, CDR2 SVGAGI (reference sequence). The V gene lost 7 bases and the J gene lost 2 bases, with 9 bases spanning the gap. DNA for the CDR3: TGTGCCAGCAACCCGGGGACCTACGAGCAGTACTTC. This encodes CASNPGTYEQYF.

This clonotype occurred a few times. The gene calls are TRBV5-6 and TRBJ1-2; TRBD1 matches at 8 bases. This CDR3 region has 15 residues. Germline V gene lookup returns CDR1 SGHDT and CDR2 YYEEEE. Unmatched junction bases numbered 9, after V lost 6 bases and J lost 2 bases. The CDR3 region is CASTMLDRENYGYTF. CDR3 DNA sequence: TGTGCCAGCACAATGTTGGACAGGGAGAACTATGGCTACACCTTC.

The rearrangement uses TRBV3-1 and TRBJ2-3; D is unresolved. The germline gives CDR1 LGHDT, CDR2 YNNKEL (reference sequence). The CDR3 loop spans 16 amino acids. The ends were cut back, 1 base at V and 1 base at J, with 12 bases in the middle. This CDR3 is CASSQGVIRGTDTQYF. For the CDR3, the DNA is TGTGCCAGCAGCCAAGGTGTTATTCGGGGCACAGATACGCAGTATTTT.

This clonotype has just a few counts. The chain recombines TRBV4-1 with TRBJ2-3, with D perhaps TRBD2 (5 bases). This CDR3 has 17 residues. In germline, CDR1 is MGHRA, CDR2 YSYEKL. Trimming took 0 bases from V and 6 from J, leaving 19 bases between them. The CDR3 sequence: CASSQDSADGVEDTQYF. The CDR3 nucleotides are TGCGCCAGCAGCCAAGATAGCGCAGACGGGGTAGAGGATACGCAGTATTTT.

The rearrangement joins TRBV7-8 to TRBJ2-5, with no clear D. The germline V gene has CDR1 SGHVS and CDR2 FQNEAQ. Trimming pared 1 base from V and 2 bases from J, leaving 14 bases between. The CDR3 is 16 amino acids. The DNA of the CDR3 is TGTGCCAGCAGCTTAGGGGGTTTTCGTGGGCAAGAGACCCAGTACTTC. It is translated as CASSLGGFRGQETQYF.

This clonotype came up many times. The chain joins TRBV7-2 to TRBJ2-3; D is perhaps TRBD2 (6 bases). Deletions cut 1 base from V and 9 bases from J, with 14 bases between. CDR3 length: 14 amino acids. Germline V CDR1 and CDR2: SGHTA, FQGNSA. The CDR3 DNA follows: TGTGCCAGCAGCTTAGGTCGGGAGCCATCGACGCAGTATTTT. This encodes CASSLGREPSTQYF.

This clonotype has ten or more counts. V gene TRBV29-1 combines with J gene TRBJ1-1, with D perhaps TRBD1 (5 bases). The CDR3 totals 11 residues. V was trimmed by 6 bases and J by 1 base, leaving 6 bases between them. Germline CDR1 reads SQVTM; CDR2 reads ANQGSEA. The CDR3 is CSVTGNTEAFF. For the CDR3, the DNA is TGCAGCGTAACAGGGAACACTGAAGCTTTCTTT.

The rearrangement joins TRBV4-2 to TRBJ2-2, with TRBD1 as a possible D gene (5 bases). Germline V CDR1 and CDR2: LGHNA, YNFKEQ. Trimming cost V 0 bases and J 1 base, with 12 bases left between them. This CDR3 is built from 17 residues. CDR3 residues: CASSQDPPTVNTGELFF. In nucleotides, the CDR3 is TGTGCCAGCAGCCAAGATCCCCCGACAGTGAACACCGGGGAGCTGTTTTTT.

The DNA for the CDR3 is TGTGCCAGCAGGCCTTCCGGGAGTGGGGAGACCCAGTACTTC. This encodes CASRPSGSGETQYF. The chain is built from TRBV7-9 and TRBJ2-5; TRBD2 might be the D (6 bases). The CDR3 spans 14 residues. Germline V CDR1 and CDR2: SEHNR, FQNEAQ (reference sequence). V was clipped by 6 bases and J by 5 bases, with 16 bases between them.

This clonotype has just a few counts. The chain joins TRBV5-1 to TRBJ2-1; 7 bases agree with TRBD2. Losses at the gene ends were 2 bases for V and 10 bases for J; bases not matched to a gene: 12. The CDR3 totals 15 residues. From germline, CDR1 is SGHRS and CDR2 YFSETQ. The CDR3 DNA reads TGCGCCAGCAGCTTAGTTCTAGCGGATATGGGAGAGCAGTTCTTC. This encodes CASSLVLADMGEQFF.

This clonotype was detected many times. J is TRBJ2-5 and V is TRBV12-3 or TRBV12-4; 7 bases match TRBD2. V lost 6 bases and J lost 5; bases outside the gene matches: 9. The CDR3 consists of 14 residues. The CDR3 DNA sequence: TGTGCCAGCAGCCGCCGAGGCGGGAGCGAGACCCAGTACTTC. This translates into CASSRRGGSETQYF.

This chain links TRBV20-1 with TRBJ2-3; 13 nucleotides line up with TRBD2. V gave up 5 bases and J gave up 7 bases; unmatched junction bases: 6. The CDR3 totals 14 residues. The germline V gene has CDR1 DFQATT and CDR2 SNEGSKA (reference sequence). The DNA of the CDR3 is TGCAGTGCTGGGACTAGCGGGGAGGGGTATACGCAGTATTTT. Its translation is CSAGTSGEGYTQYF.

This clonotype showed up just a few times. The chain links TRBV29-1 to TRBJ2-2; D gene ambiguous. The germline V gene encodes CDR1 SQVTM and CDR2 ANQGSEA. Trimming removed 3 bases at V and 1 base at J, with 6 bases between. The CDR3 loop spans 13 amino acids. CDR3 sequence (DNA): TGCAGCGTTGATTCGGAGAACACCGGGGAGCTGTTTTTT. Translation: CSVDSENTGELFF.

In regard to this clonotype: At one end the junction does not follow the germline gene, possibly because of a read error. This chain connects TRBV5-1 to TRBJ2-6, with a possible D match to TRBD1 (5 bases). The CDR3 consists of 14 residues. Germline V gene sequence: CDR1 SGHRS, CDR2 YFSETQ. CDR3 sequence (DNA): TGCGCCAGCAGCTTGGCAACTGGGGCCAACGGCCTGACTTTC. Protein: CASSLATGANGLTF.

This clonotype came up a few times. The chain is built from TRBV30 and TRBJ2-7, with 8 bases lining up with TRBD1. V gave up 7 bases and J gave up 3 bases; unmatched junction bases: 8. This CDR3 contains 13 residues. Germline CDR1 is GTSNPN and CDR2 is SVGIG (reference sequence). The chain's CDR3 is CASSPGGIYEQYF. The DNA for the CDR3 is TGTGCCTCTAGTCCAGGGGGCATCTACGAGCAGTACTTC.

This clonotype occurred many times. The chain carries TRBV20-1 and TRBJ1-5; maybe TRBD1 (5 bases). The CDR3 has 14 residues. Trimming took off 6 bases at V and 9 bases at J, with 21 bases between the two ends. The V gene's germline CDR1 is DFQATT and CDR2 SNEGSKA (reference sequence). The CDR3 here is CSAPQGIPQGPQHF. The DNA for the CDR3 is TGCAGTGCGCCGCAGGGCATTCCTCAGGGGCCCCAGCATTTT.

The chain joins TRBV7-8 to TRBJ2-7; possible D gene TRBD2, 5 bases. V was clipped by 0 bases and J by 6 bases, with 9 bases between them. Germline V gene lookup returns CDR1 SGHVS and CDR2 FQNEAQ. The CDR3 is 13 residues long. CDR3 residues: CASSLAGVSEQYF. CDR3 coding DNA: TGTGCCAGCAGCTTAGCGGGAGTTAGCGAGCAGTACTTC. The full variable domain, with the rest looked up from reference TRBV7-8 and TRBJ2-7, is GAGVSQSPRYKVAKRGQDVALRCDPISGHVSLFWYQQALGQGPEFLTYFQNEAQLDKSGLPSDRFFAERPEGSVSTLKIQRTQQEDSAVYLCASSLAGVSEQYFGPGTRLTVT.

This chain uses TRBV20-1 with TRBJ2-3; D is undetermined. Germline lookup yields CDR1 DFQATT and CDR2 SNEGSKA (reference sequence). The CDR3 consists of 14 residues. V was clipped by 1 base and J by 0 bases, with 8 bases between them. This CDR3 is CSARAFISTDTQYF. The CDR3 DNA follows: TGCAGTGCTAGAGCTTTTATTAGCACAGATACGCAGTATTTT.